The clone carrying this T cell receptor beta chain has a count of ten or more. Its antigen remains unknown. No treatment had been given to any patient before thyroid surgery. This specimen belongs to a study of metastatic and nonmetastatic thyroid tumors. At the level of the study: Malignant thyroid and benign thyroid patients provided blood and tumor or nodule tissue whose repertoires were compared.

The study's findings and limits: A significant increase in TCR beta diversity was reportedly seen in malignant thyroid tumors relative to benign nodules, in blood and tumor.

Source study methods: For papillary thyroid cancer, a distant-metastasis classifier was constructed from CDR3 differences observed across clinicopathological groups. TCRdb re-called clones via MiXCR from the PCR reads. TCRdb's processing, not the authors', yielded these V and J calls. The table records 20,000 to 25,000 clones, roughly 21% of them present only once. Germline V gene lookup returns CDR1 SGHAT and CDR2 FQDESV (reference sequence). V shed 0 bases and J shed 4 bases, with 15 bases lying between them. The CDR3 covers 16 residues. This clonotype was obtained from a female donor with papillary thyroid cancer or a benign thyroid nodule (not recorded which). Some clones in this sample may be carry-over from other donors' samples. The V call is TRBV11-1, the J call TRBJ1-1; tentative D call: TRBD1 (6 bases). Sequenced: blood. CDR3 nucleotides: TGTGCCAGCAGCTTAGCGCTAGCCGGGACAAGCACTGAAGCTTTCTTT. This sequence encodes CASSLALAGTSTEAFF.